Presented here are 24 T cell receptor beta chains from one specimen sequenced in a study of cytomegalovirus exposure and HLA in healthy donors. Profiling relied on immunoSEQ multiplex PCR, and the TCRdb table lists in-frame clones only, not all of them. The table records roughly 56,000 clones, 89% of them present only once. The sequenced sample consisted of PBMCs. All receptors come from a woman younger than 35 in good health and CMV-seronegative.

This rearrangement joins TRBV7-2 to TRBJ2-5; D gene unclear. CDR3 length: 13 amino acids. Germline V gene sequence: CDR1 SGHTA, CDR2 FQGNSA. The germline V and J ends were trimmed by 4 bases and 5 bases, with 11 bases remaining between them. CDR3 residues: CASSSSAEETQYF. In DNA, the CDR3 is TGTGCCAGCAGCTCCTCGGCGGAGGAGACCCAGTACTTC.

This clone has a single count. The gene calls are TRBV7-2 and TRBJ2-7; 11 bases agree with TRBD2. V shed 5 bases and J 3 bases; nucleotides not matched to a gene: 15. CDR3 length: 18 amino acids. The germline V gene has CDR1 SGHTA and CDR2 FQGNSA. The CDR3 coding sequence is TGTGCCAGCAGCCATTACGGACTAGCGGGTGGGGGAATCTACGAGCAGTACTTC. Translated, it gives CASSHYGLAGGGIYEQYF.

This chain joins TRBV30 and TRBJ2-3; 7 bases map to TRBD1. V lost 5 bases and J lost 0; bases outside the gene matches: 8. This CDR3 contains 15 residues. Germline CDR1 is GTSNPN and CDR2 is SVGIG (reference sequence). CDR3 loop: CAWERNRGSTDTQYF. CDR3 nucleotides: TGTGCCTGGGAGCGAAACAGGGGAAGCACAGATACGCAGTATTTT.

The CDR3 coding sequence is TGTGCCAGCAGCTTAGGTCAGGGTTACCGGTTCTTC. Amino acids: CASSLGQGYRFF. The chain couples TRBV7-3 to TRBJ2-1, with D possibly TRBD1 on 5 matching bases. The germline V gene has CDR1 SGHTA and CDR2 FQGTGA. The CDR3 spans 12 residues. The V gene lost 2 bases and the J gene lost 15 bases, with 14 bases spanning the gap.

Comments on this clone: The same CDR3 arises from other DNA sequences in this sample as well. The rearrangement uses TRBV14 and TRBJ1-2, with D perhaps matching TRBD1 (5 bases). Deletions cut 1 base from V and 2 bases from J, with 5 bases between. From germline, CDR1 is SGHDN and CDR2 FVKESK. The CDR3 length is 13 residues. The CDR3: CASSQGTNYGYTF. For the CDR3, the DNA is TGTGCCAGCAGCCAAGGGACAAACTATGGCTACACCTTC.

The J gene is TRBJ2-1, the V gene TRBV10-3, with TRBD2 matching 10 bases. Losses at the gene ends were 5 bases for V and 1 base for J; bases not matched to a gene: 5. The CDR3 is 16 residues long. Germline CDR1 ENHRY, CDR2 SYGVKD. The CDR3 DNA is TGTGCCATCAGTCCCGCTAGCGGGAGTTCCTACAATGAGCAGTTCTTC. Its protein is CAISPASGSSYNEQFF.

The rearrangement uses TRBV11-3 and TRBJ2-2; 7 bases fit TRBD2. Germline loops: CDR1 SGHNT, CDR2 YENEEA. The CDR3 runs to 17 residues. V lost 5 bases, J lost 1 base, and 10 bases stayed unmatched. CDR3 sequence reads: CASSTREAGENTGELFF. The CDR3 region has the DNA TGTGCCAGCAGCACCCGGGAGGCGGGGGAGAACACCGGGGAGCTGTTTTTT.

CDR3 loop: CAWNAQGSNYGYTF. CDR3 DNA sequence: TGTGCCTGGAATGCTCAGGGCTCTAACTATGGCTACACCTTC. The rearrangement uses TRBV30 and TRBJ1-2, with D tentatively TRBD1 (5 bases). The CDR3 length is 14 residues. Trimming cost V 4 bases and J 0 bases, with 12 bases left between them. Germline V CDR1 and CDR2: GTSNPN, SVGIG (reference sequence).

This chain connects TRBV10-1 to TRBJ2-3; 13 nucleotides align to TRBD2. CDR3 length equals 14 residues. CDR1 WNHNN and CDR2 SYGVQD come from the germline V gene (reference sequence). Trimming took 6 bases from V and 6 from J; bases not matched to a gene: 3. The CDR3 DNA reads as TGCGCCAGCAGCGGGACTAGCGGGGTGGATACGCAGTATTTT. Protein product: CASSGTSGVDTQYF.

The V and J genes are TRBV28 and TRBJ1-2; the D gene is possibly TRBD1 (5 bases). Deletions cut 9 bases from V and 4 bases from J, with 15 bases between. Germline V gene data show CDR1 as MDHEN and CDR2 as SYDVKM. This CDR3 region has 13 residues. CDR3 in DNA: TGTGCCAGTTGGGGAGGGGAGGCCTATGGCTACACCTTC. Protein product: CASWGGEAYGYTF.

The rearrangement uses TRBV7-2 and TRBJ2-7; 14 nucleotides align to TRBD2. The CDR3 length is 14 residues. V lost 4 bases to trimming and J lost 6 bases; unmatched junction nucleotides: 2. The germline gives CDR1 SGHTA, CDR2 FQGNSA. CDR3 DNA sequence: TGTGCCAGCAGCTCGACTAGCGGGAGGGTCGAGCAGTACTTC. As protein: CASSSTSGRVEQYF.

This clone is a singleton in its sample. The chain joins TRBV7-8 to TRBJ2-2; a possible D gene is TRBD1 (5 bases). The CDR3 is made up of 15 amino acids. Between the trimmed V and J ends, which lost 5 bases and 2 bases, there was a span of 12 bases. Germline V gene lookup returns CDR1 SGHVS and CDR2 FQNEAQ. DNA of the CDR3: TGTGCCAGCAGCACAACCAGGGTTAACACCGGGGAGCTGTTTTTT. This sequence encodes CASSTTRVNTGELFF.

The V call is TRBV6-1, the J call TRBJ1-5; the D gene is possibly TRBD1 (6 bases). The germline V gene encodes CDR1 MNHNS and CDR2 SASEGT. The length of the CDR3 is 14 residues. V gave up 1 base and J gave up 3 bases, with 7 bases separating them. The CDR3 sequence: CASSEGGLNQPQHF. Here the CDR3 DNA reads TGTGCCAGCAGTGAAGGGGGGCTCAATCAGCCCCAGCATTTT.

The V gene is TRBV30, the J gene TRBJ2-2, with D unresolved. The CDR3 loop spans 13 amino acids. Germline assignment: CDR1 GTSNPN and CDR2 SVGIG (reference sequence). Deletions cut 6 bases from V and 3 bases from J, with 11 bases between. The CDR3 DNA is TGTGCCTGTTTCCCGGAGCACACCGGGGAGCTGTTTTTT. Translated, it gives CACFPEHTGELFF.

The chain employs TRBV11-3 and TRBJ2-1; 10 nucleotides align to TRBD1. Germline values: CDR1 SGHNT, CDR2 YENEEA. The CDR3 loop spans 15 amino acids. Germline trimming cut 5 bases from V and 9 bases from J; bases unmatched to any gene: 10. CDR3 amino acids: CASSLIGQGVGEQFF. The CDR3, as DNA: TGTGCCAGCAGCCTAATCGGACAGGGGGTAGGTGAGCAGTTCTTC.

The CDR3 spells CASSLVSSGSSYNEQFF. CDR3 DNA: TGTGCCAGCAGCTTAGTTTCCAGCGGGAGCTCCTACAATGAGCAGTTCTTC. The gene calls are TRBV7-2 and TRBJ2-1, with 8 nucleotides matching TRBD2. Germline CDR1 is SGHTA and CDR2 is FQGNSA. Trimming cost V 1 base and J 0 bases; bases outside gene matches: 5. The CDR3 length is 17 residues.

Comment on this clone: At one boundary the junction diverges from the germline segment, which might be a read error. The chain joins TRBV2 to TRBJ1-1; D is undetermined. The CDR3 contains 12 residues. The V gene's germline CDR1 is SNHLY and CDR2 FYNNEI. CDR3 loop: CASSEKGFTADF. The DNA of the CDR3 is TGTGCCAGCAGTGAAAAGGGATTCACAGCGGACTTT.

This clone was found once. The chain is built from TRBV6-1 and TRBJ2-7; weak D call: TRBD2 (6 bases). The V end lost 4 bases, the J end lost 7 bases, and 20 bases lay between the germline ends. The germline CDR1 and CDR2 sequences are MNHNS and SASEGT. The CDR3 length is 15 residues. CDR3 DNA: TGTGCCAGCAGTGCTTCCCCAGTCGATGGGGGGGAGCAGTACTTC. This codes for CASSASPVDGGEQYF.

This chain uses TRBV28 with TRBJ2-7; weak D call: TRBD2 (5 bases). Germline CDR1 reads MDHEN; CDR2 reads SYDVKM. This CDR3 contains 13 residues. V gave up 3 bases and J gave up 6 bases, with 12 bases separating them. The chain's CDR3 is CASSFGGRGEQYF. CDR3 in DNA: TGTGCCAGCAGTTTTGGAGGACGGGGCGAGCAGTACTTC.

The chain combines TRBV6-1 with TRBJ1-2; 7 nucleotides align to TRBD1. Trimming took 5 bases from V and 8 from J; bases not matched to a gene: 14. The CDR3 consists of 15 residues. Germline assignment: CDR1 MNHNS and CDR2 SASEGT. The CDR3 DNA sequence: TGTGCCAGCAGTCCAAGAAGTAGGGACAGTGGAGGCTACACCTTC. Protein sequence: CASSPRSRDSGGYTF.

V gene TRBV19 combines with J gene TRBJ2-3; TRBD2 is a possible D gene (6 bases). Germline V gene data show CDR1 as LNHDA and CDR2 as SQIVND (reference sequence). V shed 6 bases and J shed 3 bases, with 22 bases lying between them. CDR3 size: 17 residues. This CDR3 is CASSSTSGFDGTDTQYF. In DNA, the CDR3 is TGTGCCAGTAGCTCGACTAGTGGTTTTGATGGGACAGATACGCAGTATTTT.

CDR3 amino acids: CASSYGTSSYEQYF. Here the CDR3 DNA reads TGTGCCAGCAGCTACGGGACTAGCTCCTACGAGCAGTACTTC. The gene calls are TRBV9 and TRBJ2-7, with 8 bases matching TRBD2. After removal of 4 bases from V and 0 bases from J, the junction contained 3 bases not matched to a gene. Per the germline V gene, CDR1 is SGDLS and CDR2 is YYNGEE. CDR3 length equals 14 residues. The full variable domain, in which reference TRBV9 and TRBJ2-7 provide the parts outside the CDR3, is DSGVTQTPKHLITATGQRVTLRCSPRSGDLSVYWYQQSLDQGLQFLIQYYNGEERAKGNILERFSAQQFPDLHSELNLSSLELGDSALYFCASSYGTSSYEQYFGPGTRLTVT.

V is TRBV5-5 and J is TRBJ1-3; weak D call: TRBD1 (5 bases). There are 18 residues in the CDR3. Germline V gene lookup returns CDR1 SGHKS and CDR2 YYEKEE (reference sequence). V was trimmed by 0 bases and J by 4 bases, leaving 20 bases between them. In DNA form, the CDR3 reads TGTGCCAGCAGCTTGGAAGGGGTGCGGGGCGCGGGAGGAAACACCATATATTTT. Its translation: CASSLEGVRGAGGNTIYF.

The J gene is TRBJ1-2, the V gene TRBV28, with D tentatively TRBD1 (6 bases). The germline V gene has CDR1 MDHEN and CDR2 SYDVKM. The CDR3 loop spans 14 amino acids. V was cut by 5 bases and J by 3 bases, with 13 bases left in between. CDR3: CASSNGGGHYGYTF. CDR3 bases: TGTGCCAGCAGTAACGGCGGGGGGCACTATGGCTACACCTTC.